This T cell receptor beta chain was obtained from a study of shared clonotypes between healthy human individuals. Study-wide context: A couple of women and a few men aged 18 to 49 served as donors. Three CD4 naive, three CD4 memory, two CD8 naive and one CD8 memory plate were used per donor. Overall study findings and caveats: What rarefaction showed was incomplete sorted-subset sequencing despite large depth. Estimated richness was generally greater in naive than memory subsets.

This CDR3 is 15 amino acids long. Germline-derived CDR1 and CDR2 are SGHRS and YFSETQ. V lost 4 bases and J lost 1; bases outside the gene matches: 5. As for this clone: Its target is not known.

Method: immunoSEQ multiplex PCR; TCRdb's copy keeps in-frame clones and lacks some. Here the sample spans approximately 710,000 clones, 90% being singletons. The V call is TRBV5-1, the J call TRBJ1-5, with 7 bases aligning to TRBD1. The sample consisted of memory CD8+ T cells from PBMCs. Noted subset: CD45RO+ cells pooled with CCR7-negative TemRA cells. This receptor was taken from a man younger than 35 in good health. Some clones in this sample may be carry-over from other donors' samples. CDR3 protein: CASSPETGSNQPQHF. The CDR3 DNA reads as TGCGCCAGCAGCCCAGAGACAGGGAGCAATCAGCCCCAGCATTTT.